This T cell receptor (beta chain) was recorded in a study of graft-versus-host responses after intestinal transplantation. Repertoires were generated with immunoSEQ multiplex PCR, while TCRdb's copy carries only in-frame clones and drops some. The data show over 55,000 clones, with 90% seen just once and approximately 1.2% held by the top ten. Germline CDR1 and CDR2: MNHEY and SMNVEV (reference sequence). Unmatched junction bases numbered 1, after V lost 5 bases and J lost 2 bases. The CDR3 covers 15 residues. Note on this clone: Its antigen is currently unknown.

Study results and caveats: Detection of GvH clones occurred in recipient marrow, and some had their first appearance in ileum or blood. Patients with graft-donor T cell macrochimerism had high graft-versus-host to host-versus-graft clonal ratios in allografts.

The receptor's source is a human donor who received an intestinal transplant. The J gene is TRBJ2-1, the V gene TRBV27; 12 bases agree with TRBD2. Material: unstimulated CD8+ T cells sorted from spleen or lymph node cells, obtained before intestinal transplant. The CDR3 sequence: CASSPSGGAYNEQFF. In nucleotides, the CDR3 is TGTGCCAGCAGTCCTAGCGGGGGGGCCTACAATGAGCAGTTCTTC.